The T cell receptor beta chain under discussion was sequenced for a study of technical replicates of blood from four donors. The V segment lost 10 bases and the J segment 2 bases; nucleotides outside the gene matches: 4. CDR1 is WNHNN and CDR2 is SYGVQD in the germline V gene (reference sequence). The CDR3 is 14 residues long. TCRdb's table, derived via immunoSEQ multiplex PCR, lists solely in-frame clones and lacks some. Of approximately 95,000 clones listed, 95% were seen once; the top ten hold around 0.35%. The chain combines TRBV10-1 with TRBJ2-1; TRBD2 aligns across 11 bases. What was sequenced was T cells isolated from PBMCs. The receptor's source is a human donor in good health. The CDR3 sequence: CATPTSGTYNEQFF. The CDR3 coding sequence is TGCGCCACCCCGACTAGCGGGACCTACAATGAGCAGTTCTTC.